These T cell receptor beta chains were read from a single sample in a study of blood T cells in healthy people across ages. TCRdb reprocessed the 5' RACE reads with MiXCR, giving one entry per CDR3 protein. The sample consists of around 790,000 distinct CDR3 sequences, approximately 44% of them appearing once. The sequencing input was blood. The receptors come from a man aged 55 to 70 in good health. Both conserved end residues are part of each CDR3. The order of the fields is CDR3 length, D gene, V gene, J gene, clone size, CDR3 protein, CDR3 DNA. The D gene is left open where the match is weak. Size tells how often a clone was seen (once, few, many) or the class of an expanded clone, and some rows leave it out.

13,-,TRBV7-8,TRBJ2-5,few,CASSLDAVGTQYF,TGTGCCAGCAGCTTAGATGCAGTAGGGACCCAGTACTTC
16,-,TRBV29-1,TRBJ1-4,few,CSVDPGGGTRPEGLFF,TGCAGCGTCGACCCCGGAGGGGGGACAAGGCCCGAGGGACTGTTTTTT
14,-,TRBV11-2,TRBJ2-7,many,CASSFLQGSYEQYF,TGTGCCAGCAGCTTCTTACAGGGCTCCTACGAGCAGTACTTC
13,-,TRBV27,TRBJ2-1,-,CASSGGPSNEQFF,TGTGCCAGCAGCGGGGGCCCCAGCAATGAGCAGTTCTTC
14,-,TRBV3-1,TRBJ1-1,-,CASSQQGWITEAFF,TGTGCCAGCAGCCAGCAAGGATGGATCACTGAAGCTTTCTTT
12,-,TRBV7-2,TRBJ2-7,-,CASSLVRNEQYF,TGTGCCAGCAGCTTAGTTCGCAATGAGCAGTACTTC
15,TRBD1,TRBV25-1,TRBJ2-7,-,CASSDPRQGPYEQYF,TGTGCCAGCAGTGATCCCCGACAGGGGCCGTACGAGCAGTACTTC
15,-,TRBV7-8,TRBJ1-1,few,CASSRGWGGLTEAFF,TGTGCCAGCAGTCGAGGTTGGGGGGGACTCACTGAAGCTTTCTTT
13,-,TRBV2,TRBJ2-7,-,CASSPDTSPEQYF,TGTGCCAGCAGCCCCGACACGAGTCCCGAGCAGTACTTC
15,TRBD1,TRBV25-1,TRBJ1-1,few,CASSGLGTGGSQAFF,TGTGCCAGCAGTGGGTTAGGTACAGGGGGCAGTCAAGCTTTCTTT
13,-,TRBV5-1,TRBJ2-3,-,CASKPSTWDTQYF,TGCGCCAGCAAGCCCTCTACATGGGATACGCAGTATTTT
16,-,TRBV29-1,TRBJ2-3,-,CSVSHDGTGSTDTQYF,TGCAGCGTTTCTCACGACGGGACGGGGAGCACAGATACGCAGTATTTT
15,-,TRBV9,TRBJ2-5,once,CASSVTTGPQETQYF,TGTGCCAGCAGCGTAACCACAGGACCCCAAGAGACCCAGTACTTC
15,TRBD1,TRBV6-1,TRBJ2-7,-,CASTDNRGPPYEQYF,TGTGCCAGCACCGACAACAGGGGGCCTCCCTACGAGCAGTACTTC
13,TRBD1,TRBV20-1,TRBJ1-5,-,CSLRGTGLQSQHF,TGCAGTCTAAGGGGGACAGGGTTGCAGTCCCAGCATTTT
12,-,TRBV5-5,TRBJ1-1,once,CASSPVLVEAFF,TGTGCCAGCAGCCCTGTCCTCGTTGAAGCTTTCTTT
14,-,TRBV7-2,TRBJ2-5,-,CASSREGGRETQYF,TGTGCCAGTAGCCGAGAAGGGGGGCGGGAGACCCAGTACTTC
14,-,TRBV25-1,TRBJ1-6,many,CASSEVSYNSPLHF,TGTGCCAGCAGTGAGGTCTCCTATAATTCACCCCTCCACTTT
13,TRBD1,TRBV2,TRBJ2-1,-,CASNGQGSNEQFF,TGTGCCAGCAATGGACAGGGGAGTAATGAGCAGTTCTTC
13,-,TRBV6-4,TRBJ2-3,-,CASSALRSGTQYF,TGTGCCAGCAGTGCCCTGAGGTCGGGTACGCAGTATTTT
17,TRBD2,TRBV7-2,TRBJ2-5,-,CASSPGAAGLATNEQYF,TGTGCCAGCAGCCCAGGGGCCGCGGGACTAGCGACTAATGAGCAGTACTTC
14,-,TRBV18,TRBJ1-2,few,CASSPLETNYGYTF,TGTGCCAGCTCACCCCTAGAGACGAACTATGGCTACACCTTC
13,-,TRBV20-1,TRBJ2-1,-,CSAHPPGLGEQFF,TGCAGTGCCCACCCCCCTGGGCTCGGTGAGCAGTTCTTC
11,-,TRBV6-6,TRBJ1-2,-,CAAVGNYGYNF,TGTGCCGCAGTCGGGAATTATGGCTACAACTTC
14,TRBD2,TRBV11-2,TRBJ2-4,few,CASSLEAGGGIQYF,TGTGCCAGCAGCTTAGAAGCGGGGGGCGGCATTCAGTACTTC
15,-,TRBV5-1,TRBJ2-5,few,CASSLVEGTWETQYF,TGCGCCAGCAGCTTGGTTGAGGGGACCTGGGAGACCCAGTACTTC
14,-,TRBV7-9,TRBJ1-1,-,CASSPQGLYTEAFF,TGTGCCAGCAGCCCCCAGGGGCTGTACACTGAAGCTTTCTTT
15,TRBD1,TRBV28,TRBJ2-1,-,CASSPTGNYYNEQFF,TGTGCCAGCAGCCCGACAGGGAATTATTACAATGAGCAGTTCTTC
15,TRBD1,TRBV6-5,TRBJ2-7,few,CASSPWGQGHYEQYF,TGTGCCAGCAGTCCCTGGGGACAGGGCCACTACGAGCAGTACTTC
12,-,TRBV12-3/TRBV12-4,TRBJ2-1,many,CASSSTRNEQFF,TGTGCCAGCAGTTCGACTAGGAATGAGCAGTTCTTC
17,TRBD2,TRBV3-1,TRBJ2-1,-,CASSPVGGGSSYNEQFF,TGTGCCAGCAGCCCGGTGGGCGGGGGGAGCTCCTACAATGAGCAGTTCTTC
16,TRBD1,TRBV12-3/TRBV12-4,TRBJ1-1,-,CASSPTGQGLDTEAFF,TGTGCCAGCAGTCCCACCGGACAGGGATTGGACACTGAAGCTTTCTTT
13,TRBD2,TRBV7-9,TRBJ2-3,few,CASGTSGTDTQYF,TGTGCCAGCGGGACTAGCGGCACAGATACGCAGTATTTT